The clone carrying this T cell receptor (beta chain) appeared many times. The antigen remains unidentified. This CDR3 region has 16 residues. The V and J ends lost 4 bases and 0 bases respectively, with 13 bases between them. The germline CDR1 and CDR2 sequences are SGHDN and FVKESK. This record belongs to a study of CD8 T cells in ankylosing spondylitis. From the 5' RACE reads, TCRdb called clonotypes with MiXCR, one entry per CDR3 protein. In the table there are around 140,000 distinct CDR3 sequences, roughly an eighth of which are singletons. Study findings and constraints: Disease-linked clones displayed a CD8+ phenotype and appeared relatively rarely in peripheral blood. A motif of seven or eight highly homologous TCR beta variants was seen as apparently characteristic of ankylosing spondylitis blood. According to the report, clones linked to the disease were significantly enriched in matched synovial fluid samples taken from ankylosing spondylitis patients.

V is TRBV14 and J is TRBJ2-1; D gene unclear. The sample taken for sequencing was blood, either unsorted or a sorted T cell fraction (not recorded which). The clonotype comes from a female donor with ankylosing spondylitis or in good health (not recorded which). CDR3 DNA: TGTGCCAGCAGCCGCTCGACACTAAGCTCCTACAATGAGCAGTTCTTC. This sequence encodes CASSRSTLSSYNEQFF.